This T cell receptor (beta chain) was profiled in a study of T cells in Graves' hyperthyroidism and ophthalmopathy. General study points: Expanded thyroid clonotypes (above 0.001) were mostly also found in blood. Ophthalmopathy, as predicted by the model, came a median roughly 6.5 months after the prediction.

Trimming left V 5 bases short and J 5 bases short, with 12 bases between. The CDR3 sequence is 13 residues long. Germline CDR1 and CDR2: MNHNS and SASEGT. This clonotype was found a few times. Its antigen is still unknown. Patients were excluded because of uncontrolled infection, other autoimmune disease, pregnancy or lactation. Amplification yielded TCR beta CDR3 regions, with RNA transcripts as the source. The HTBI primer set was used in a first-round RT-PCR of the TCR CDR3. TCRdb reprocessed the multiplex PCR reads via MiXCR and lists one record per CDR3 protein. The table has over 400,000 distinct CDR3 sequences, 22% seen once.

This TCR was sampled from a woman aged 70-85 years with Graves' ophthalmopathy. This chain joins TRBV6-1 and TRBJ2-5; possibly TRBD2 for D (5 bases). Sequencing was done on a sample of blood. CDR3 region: CASSWVGEETQYF. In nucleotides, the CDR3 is TGTGCCAGCAGTTGGGTGGGAGAGGAGACCCAGTACTTC.